The clone carrying this T cell receptor beta chain was counted many times. Each CDR3 protein gets one entry after TCRdb re-called the RT-PCR reads with MiXCR. The repertoire holds thousands of distinct CDR3 sequences, with roughly 34% as singletons. Sequenced input: memory CD4+ T cells from salivary gland. This TCR derives from a female donor with primary Sjogren's syndrome.

Here the CDR3 reads CATSDYGNQETQYF. DNA of the CDR3: TGTGCCACCAGTGATTATGGTAACCAAGAGACCCAGTACTTC. V gene TRBV24-1 combines with J gene TRBJ2-5; no reliable D call. The V gene's germline CDR1 is KGHDR and CDR2 SFDVKD. Trimming left V 2 bases short and J 0 bases short, with 6 bases between. The CDR3 is 14 amino acids.